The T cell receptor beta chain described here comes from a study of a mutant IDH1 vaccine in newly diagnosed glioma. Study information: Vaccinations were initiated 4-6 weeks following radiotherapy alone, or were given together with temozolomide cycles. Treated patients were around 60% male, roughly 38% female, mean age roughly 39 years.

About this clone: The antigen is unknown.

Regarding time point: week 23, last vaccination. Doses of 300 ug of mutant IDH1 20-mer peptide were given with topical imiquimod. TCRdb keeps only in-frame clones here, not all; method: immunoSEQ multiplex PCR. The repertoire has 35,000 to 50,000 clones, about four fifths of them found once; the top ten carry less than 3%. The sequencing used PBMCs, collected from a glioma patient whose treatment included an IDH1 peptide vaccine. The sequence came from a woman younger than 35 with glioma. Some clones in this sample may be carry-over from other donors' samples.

The CDR3 sequence: CASSSGRDSHYGYTF. The CDR3 bases are TGCGCCAGCAGCTCGGGCCGGGACAGTCACTATGGCTACACCTTC. The chain is built from TRBV5-1 and TRBJ1-2; 7 nucleotides match TRBD1. The CDR3 has 15 amino acids. Germline values: CDR1 SGHRS, CDR2 YFSETQ. V dropped 3 bases and J dropped 3; count of bases not matched to a gene: 8.